One and the same sample provided the 15 T cell receptor beta chains below, sequenced in a study of cytomegalovirus exposure and HLA in healthy donors (dated by TCRdb to 2016 to 2017). The method behind the library was the immunoSEQ multiplex PCR assay. For the multiplex PCR, a mixture combining 60 forward primers for TCR Vbeta segments and 13 reverse primers for TCR Jbeta segments was used. TCRdb retrieved this table from immuneACCESS and kept in-frame rearrangements only. Not all clones are present; in checked studies, unresolved V genes account for under half, and no reason is known for the remainder. The sample table holds 200,000 to 250,000 clones, of which approximately 90% were seen once. Together, the top ten hold around 1% of the sample. Sequenced material: PBMCs. The receptors were gathered from a woman under 30 in good health and CMV-seronegative.

J is TRBJ1-1 and V is TRBV2; D remains unclear. Germline values: CDR1 SNHLY, CDR2 FYNNEI. The CDR3 consists of 12 residues. Trimming left V 1 base short and J 4 bases short, with 4 bases between. The CDR3 here is CASSEVVTEAFF. In DNA form, the CDR3 reads TGTGCCAGCAGTGAAGTAGTCACTGAAGCTTTCTTT.

In DNA form, the CDR3 reads TGTGCCATCAGTGAGTCAAAAACGACAGGGAACTATGGCTACACCTTC. This sequence encodes CAISESKTTGNYGYTF. The J gene is TRBJ1-2, the V gene TRBV10-3, with 7 bases that match TRBD1. V lost 0 bases to trimming and J lost 2 bases; unmatched junction nucleotides: 6. The germline gives CDR1 ENHRY, CDR2 SYGVKD. This CDR3 is 16 amino acids long.

The rearrangement joins TRBV4-2 to TRBJ2-1; possibly TRBD1 for D (6 bases). CDR1 and CDR2 from the germline V gene are LGHNA and YNFKEQ. This CDR3 has 14 residues. With 1 base removed from V and 4 bases from J, the gap between germline ends came to 8 bases. In nucleotides, the CDR3 is TGTGCCAGCAGCCAAGGACAGGTGTACAATGAGCAGTTCTTC. As protein: CASSQGQVYNEQFF.

The V call is TRBV6-4, the J call TRBJ2-1; 7 bases are a match to TRBD2. This CDR3 contains 14 residues. The V and J ends lost 3 bases and 3 bases, in that order; junction bases with no gene match: 2. Germline CDR1 is MRHNA and CDR2 is SNTAGT. CDR3 amino acids: CASSEVAGYNEQFF. As DNA, the CDR3 is TGTGCCAGCAGTGAGGTAGCGGGCTACAATGAGCAGTTCTTC.

Only one count was recorded for this clone. The rearrangement uses TRBV4-2 and TRBJ2-1; TRBD2 aligns across 8 bases. Germline-derived CDR1 and CDR2 are LGHNA and YNFKEQ. V dropped 0 bases and J dropped 8; count of bases not matched to a gene: 15. The CDR3 extends over 18 amino acids. The CDR3 region has the DNA TGTGCCAGCAGCCAAGATTGGCAAGGCGGGGGGACGAGGGATGAGCAGTTCTTC. Protein sequence: CASSQDWQGGGTRDEQFF.

The V and J genes are TRBV6-5 and TRBJ1-2, with TRBD1 matching 7 bases. This CDR3 comprises 14 residues. Germline values: CDR1 MNHEY, CDR2 SVGAGI. The junction had 11 bases not matched to a gene; V was cut back by 5 bases and J by 8 bases. CDR3 region: CASSTQGQLNGYTF. The CDR3 nucleotides read TGTGCCAGCAGTACCCAGGGACAGCTTAACGGCTACACCTTC.

This clone has only a few counts. V gene TRBV5-6 combines with J gene TRBJ2-1; 10 bases match TRBD2. The CDR3 consists of 15 residues. J gave up 3 bases and V 3 bases, and 3 bases lay outside the gene matches. CDR1 is SGHDT, CDR2 YYEEEE, per germline. CDR3: CASSYTSGDYNEQFF. CDR3 DNA: TGTGCCAGCAGCTATACTAGCGGGGACTACAATGAGCAGTTCTTC.

J is TRBJ2-1 and V is TRBV7-2; TRBD1 agrees at 9 bases. There are 15 residues in the CDR3. Germline V lookup: CDR1 SGHTA, CDR2 FQGNSA. V dropped 3 bases and J dropped 4; count of bases not matched to a gene: 4. The CDR3 protein is CASSFGTGFYNEQFF. Written as DNA, the CDR3 is TGTGCCAGCAGCTTTGGGACAGGGTTTTACAATGAGCAGTTCTTC.

CDR3 residues: CASSPPGHGYTF. In DNA, the CDR3 is TGTGCCAGCAGCCCCCCAGGTCATGGCTACACCTTC. V and J are TRBV7-9 and TRBJ1-2; D not certain. The germline V gene encodes CDR1 SEHNR and CDR2 FQNEAQ (reference sequence). The CDR3 is made up of 12 amino acids. Trimming took off 5 bases at V and 6 bases at J, with 10 bases between the two ends.

The chain joins TRBV7-6 to TRBJ2-2; 7 nucleotides align to TRBD1. The CDR3 is 14 amino acids. With 5 bases clipped from V and 0 bases from J, the junction kept 0 bases outside the gene matches. Germline-derived CDR1 and CDR2 are SGHVS and FNYEAQ. CDR3 in amino acids: CASSDRANTGELFF. Here the CDR3 DNA reads TGTGCCAGCAGCGACAGGGCGAACACCGGGGAGCTGTTTTTT.

This clone was detected only once. This chain uses TRBV27 with TRBJ1-2; D is uncertain. V lost 0 bases, J lost 6 bases, and 11 bases lay in between. Germline CDR1 reads MNHEY; CDR2 reads SMNVEV (reference sequence). This CDR3 contains 14 residues. The CDR3 reads CASSLSGREDGYTF. As DNA, the CDR3 is TGTGCCAGCAGTTTATCCGGGAGGGAGGATGGCTACACCTTC.

The DNA of the CDR3 is TGTGCCAGCAGTGAAAACGGGAGGAGATACGAGCAGTACTTC. Residues: CASSENGRRYEQYF. The V gene is TRBV2, the J gene TRBJ2-7, with TRBD2 matching 7 bases. V gave up 2 bases and J gave up 4 bases; unmatched junction bases: 5. Germline CDR1 SNHLY, CDR2 FYNNEI. The CDR3 loop spans 14 amino acids.

This chain connects TRBV4-1 to TRBJ2-1, with 13 bases lining up with TRBD2. The germline V gene has CDR1 MGHRA and CDR2 YSYEKL. The length of the CDR3 is 15 residues. Unmatched junction bases numbered 6, after V lost 4 bases and J lost 9 bases. CDR3: CASSPRLAGGVEQFF. CDR3 DNA sequence: TGCGCCAGCAGCCCCAGACTAGCGGGAGGAGTTGAGCAGTTCTTC.

The V call is TRBV10-1, the J call TRBJ1-4, with 9 bases matching TRBD1. Unmatched junction bases numbered 1, after V lost 4 bases and J lost 10 bases. From germline, CDR1 is WNHNN and CDR2 SYGVQD (reference sequence). The CDR3 is 12 residues long. The CDR3 sequence: CASSGQGGKLFF. DNA for the CDR3: TGCGCCAGCAGTGGACAGGGGGGAAAACTGTTTTTT.

The J gene is TRBJ2-5, the V gene TRBV23-1, with 8 bases identical to TRBD2. TRBV23-1 is labeled an ORF, and its function is uncertain. This CDR3 region has 19 residues. J lost 7 bases, V lost 0 bases, and 19 bases had no gene match. CDR3 residues: CASSQSRTEFSGNRRTQYF. The CDR3, as DNA: TGCGCCAGCAGTCAATCAAGGACAGAGTTTAGCGGGAACCGCCGGACCCAGTACTTC.